These T cell receptor beta chains were read from a single sample in a study of cytomegalovirus exposure and HLA in healthy donors. Data came from immunoSEQ multiplex PCR; TCRdb stores just in-frame clones and leaves some out. The sample shows some 140,000 clones, roughly three quarters of them seen only once. The sequenced sample was PBMCs. The receptors were sampled from a man aged 25-45 years in good health and CMV-seronegative. CDR3s include the opening cysteine and the closing phenylalanine or tryptophan. Fields, in order: D gene, clone size, J gene, V gene, CDR3 DNA, CDR3 protein. The D gene is left open where the match is weak. Clone size, where shown, is once, few, many, or a class for clones that have expanded.

d_gene: -; abundance: few; j_gene: TRBJ1-5; v_gene: TRBV28; CDR3nt: TGTGCCAGCAGTTTGGAAGGGGCTCGTCAGCCCCAGCATTTT; CDR3aa: CASSLEGARQPQHF
d_gene: -; abundance: -; j_gene: TRBJ2-3; v_gene: TRBV29-1; CDR3nt: TGCAGCGTTGTACGTGGGAGTAAGGCAGATACGCAGTATTTT; CDR3aa: CSVVRGSKADTQYF
d_gene: -; abundance: once; j_gene: TRBJ1-1; v_gene: TRBV9; CDR3nt: TGTGCCAGCAGCGTAGACGTGGGGCGGCCTGAAGCTTTCTTT; CDR3aa: CASSVDVGRPEAFF
d_gene: TRBD2; abundance: -; j_gene: TRBJ2-1; v_gene: TRBV7-9; CDR3nt: TGTTCCAGCAGCTCGGGGGGGAATGAGCAGTTCTTC; CDR3aa: CSSSSGGNEQFF
d_gene: TRBD1; abundance: -; j_gene: TRBJ2-7; v_gene: TRBV30; CDR3nt: TGTGCCTGGAGTCAGGGGGACAGGAGAGACGAGCAGTACTTC; CDR3aa: CAWSQGDRRDEQYF
d_gene: -; abundance: -; j_gene: TRBJ2-3; v_gene: TRBV6-5; CDR3nt: TGTGCCAGCAGTTACCGGTCTCCTTTTAGCACAGATACGCAGTATTTT; CDR3aa: CASSYRSPFSTDTQYF
d_gene: -; abundance: -; j_gene: TRBJ2-1; v_gene: TRBV10-3; CDR3nt: TGTGCCATCAGTGCGCAGGATCGAATTTACAATGAGCAGTTCTTC; CDR3aa: CAISAQDRIYNEQFF
d_gene: TRBD2; abundance: -; j_gene: TRBJ2-1; v_gene: TRBV6-6; CDR3nt: TGTGCCAGCAGTTACCCCCCGGGACTAGCGGGACCTGAGCAGTTCTTC; CDR3aa: CASSYPPGLAGPEQFF
d_gene: -; abundance: -; j_gene: TRBJ2-3; v_gene: TRBV7-2; CDR3nt: TGTGCCAGCAGCTCTATCGGGAATACGCAGTATTTT; CDR3aa: CASSSIGNTQYF
d_gene: -; abundance: -; j_gene: TRBJ2-7; v_gene: TRBV7-5; CDR3nt: TGTGCCAGAAGCTTTGGGCCGGCAGGGCAGGACGAGCAGTACTTC; CDR3aa: CARSFGPAGQDEQYF
d_gene: TRBD2; abundance: -; j_gene: TRBJ2-7; v_gene: TRBV4-1; CDR3nt: TGCGCCAGCAGCCAGGACCTTGGGACTAGCGGGACCCTTCGGTACGAGCAGTACTTC; CDR3aa: CASSQDLGTSGTLRYEQYF
d_gene: TRBD1; abundance: -; j_gene: TRBJ2-3; v_gene: TRBV19; CDR3nt: TGTGCCAGTAGTGGACAGGGTTCACCAGATACGCAGTATTTT; CDR3aa: CASSGQGSPDTQYF
d_gene: TRBD1; abundance: few; j_gene: TRBJ1-2; v_gene: TRBV5-1; CDR3nt: TGCGCCACCTCTTCGTTGGGACAGGGGAACTATGGCTACACCTTC; CDR3aa: CATSSLGQGNYGYTF
d_gene: TRBD1; abundance: -; j_gene: TRBJ2-2; v_gene: TRBV4-3; CDR3nt: TGCGCCAGCAGCCAAGAACAGGGGGCGTCGGTCGGGGAGCTGTTTTTT; CDR3aa: CASSQEQGASVGELFF
d_gene: TRBD2; abundance: -; j_gene: TRBJ2-7; v_gene: TRBV11-2; CDR3nt: TGTGCCAGCAGCTTCGCGGGAGAAACCTACGAGCAGTACTTC; CDR3aa: CASSFAGETYEQYF
d_gene: -; abundance: -; j_gene: TRBJ2-2; v_gene: TRBV19; CDR3nt: TGTGCCAGTACTACCTACGGCGGCACCGGGGAGCTGTTTTTT; CDR3aa: CASTTYGGTGELFF